The present T cell receptor (beta chain) was sequenced within a study of blood T cells in healthy people across ages. Study-wide results and limits: Diversity estimated from one million T cells was considered an underestimate.

Together with a sample-barcoded 5' primer, a J-beta primer mix was included in a second PCR lasting about 6 to 11 cycles. Each cDNA molecule carried a tag from a template-switch adaptor that contained 12 random nucleotides. TCRdb passed the 5' RACE reads through MiXCR, listing each CDR3 protein once. This table holds roughly 500,000 distinct CDR3 sequences, 25% to 30% found once. As concerns this clonotype: Its antigen is still unknown.

The germline gives CDR1 MNHEY, CDR2 SVGAGI. V was cut by 6 bases and J by 2 bases, with 10 bases left in between. The CDR3 is 14 amino acids. The receptor was derived from a woman between 65 and 79 years old in good health. The V and J genes are TRBV6-5 and TRBJ1-4, with D perhaps TRBD1 (5 bases). Source material: blood. The CDR3 sequence is CASRPGMTNEKLFF. The CDR3 nucleotides read TGTGCCAGCAGGCCAGGGATGACTAATGAAAAACTGTTTTTT.